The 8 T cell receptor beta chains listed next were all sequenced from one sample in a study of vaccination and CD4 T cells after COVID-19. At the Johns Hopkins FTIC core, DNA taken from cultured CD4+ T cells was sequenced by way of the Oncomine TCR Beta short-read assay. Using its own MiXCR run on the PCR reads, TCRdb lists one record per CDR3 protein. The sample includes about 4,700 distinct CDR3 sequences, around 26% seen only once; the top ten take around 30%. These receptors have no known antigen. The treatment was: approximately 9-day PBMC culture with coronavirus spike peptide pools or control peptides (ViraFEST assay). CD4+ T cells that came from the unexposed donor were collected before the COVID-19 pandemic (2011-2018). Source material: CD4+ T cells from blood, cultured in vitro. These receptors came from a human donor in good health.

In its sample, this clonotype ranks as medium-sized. CDR3 sequence reads: CASSSGTDYGYTF. CDR3 DNA sequence: TGTGCCAGCAGCTCCGGGACAGACTATGGCTACACCTTC. The V gene is TRBV7-2, the J gene TRBJ1-2; the match to TRBD1 covers 7 bases. CDR1 and CDR2 from the germline V gene are SGHTA and FQGNSA. The V and J ends lost 4 bases and 3 bases, in that order; junction bases with no gene match: 2. The CDR3 is 13 amino acids.

The CDR3 protein is CASSSYRVITEAFF. The CDR3 DNA follows: TGTGCCAGCAGTTCTTACAGGGTGATCACTGAAGCTTTCTTT. The J gene is TRBJ1-1, the V gene TRBV6-5; D possibly corresponds to TRBD1 (6 bases). V was shortened by 4 bases and J by 4 bases, with 13 bases between the two germline ends. This CDR3 region has 14 residues. Germline CDR1 and CDR2: MNHEY and SVGAGI.

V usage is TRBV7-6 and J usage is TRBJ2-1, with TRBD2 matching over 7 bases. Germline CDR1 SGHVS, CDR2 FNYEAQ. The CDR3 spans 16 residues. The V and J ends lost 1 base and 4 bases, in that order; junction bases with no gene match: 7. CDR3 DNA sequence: TGTGCCAGCAGCTTAGTCTCCGGGGGGAAGTACAATGAGCAGTTCTTC. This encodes CASSLVSGGKYNEQFF.

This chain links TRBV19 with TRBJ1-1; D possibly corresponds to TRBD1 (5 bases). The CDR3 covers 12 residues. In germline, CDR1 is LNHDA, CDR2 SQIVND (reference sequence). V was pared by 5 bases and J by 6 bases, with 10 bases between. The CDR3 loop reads CASSPQGPEAFF. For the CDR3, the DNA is TGTGCCAGTAGTCCTCAGGGACCTGAAGCTTTCTTT.

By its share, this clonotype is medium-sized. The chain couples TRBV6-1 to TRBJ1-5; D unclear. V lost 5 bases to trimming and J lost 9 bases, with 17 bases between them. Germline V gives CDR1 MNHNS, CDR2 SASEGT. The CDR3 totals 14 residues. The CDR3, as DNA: TGTGCCAGCAGTCCCATCTCACGCGGAGGGCCCCAGCATTTT. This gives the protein CASSPISRGGPQHF.

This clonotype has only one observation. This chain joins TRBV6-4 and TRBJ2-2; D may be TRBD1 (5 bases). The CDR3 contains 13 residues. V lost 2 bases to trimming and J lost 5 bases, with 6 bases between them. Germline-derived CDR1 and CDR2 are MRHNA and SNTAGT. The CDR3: CASSDGQTGELFF. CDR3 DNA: TGTGCCAGCAGTGACGGACAAACCGGGGAGCTGTTTTTT.

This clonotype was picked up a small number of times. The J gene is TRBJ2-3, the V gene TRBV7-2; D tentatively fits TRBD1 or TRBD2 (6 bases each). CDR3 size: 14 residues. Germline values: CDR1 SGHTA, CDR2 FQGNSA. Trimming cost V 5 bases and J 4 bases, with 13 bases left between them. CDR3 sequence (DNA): TGTGCCAGCAGCAAAGGGGGGCCGCCAGATACGCAGTATTTT. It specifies CASSKGGPPDTQYF.

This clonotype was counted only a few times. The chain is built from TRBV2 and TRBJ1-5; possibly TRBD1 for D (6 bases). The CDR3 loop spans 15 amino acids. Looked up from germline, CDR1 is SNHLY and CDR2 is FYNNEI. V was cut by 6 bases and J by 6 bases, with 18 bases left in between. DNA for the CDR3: TGTGCCAGCAGCCTCGGGCGGGGGCATGCTCAGCCCCAGCATTTT. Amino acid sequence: CASSLGRGHAQPQHF.